The rows below give T cell receptor beta chains drawn from one sample of a study of blood T cell repertoires in COVID-19. Produced via immunoSEQ multiplex PCR; TCRdb's table is partial and in-frame only. Seen here are about 300,000 clones, around nine tenths observed once, and the top ten hold around 2.4%. What was sequenced was PBMCs or T cells enriched from blood (not recorded which). The receptors here all came from a woman under 30 who had recovered from COVID-19. CDR3s include the opening cysteine and the closing phenylalanine or tryptophan. Fields, in order: clone size, J gene, V gene, D gene, CDR3 protein, CDR3 DNA. D genes are given only for firm matches. Rows give clone size only sometimes, using once, few, many, or a class for an expanded clone.

.,TRBJ2-7,TRBV6-5,TRBD1,CASSPPGTGGYEQYF,TGTGCCAGCAGTCCTCCCGGGACAGGGGGCTACGAGCAGTACTTC
.,TRBJ2-3,TRBV12-3/TRBV12-4,.,CASKIRTAHTQYF,TGTGCCAGCAAAATAAGGACTGCTCATACGCAGTATTTT
.,TRBJ2-3,TRBV5-4,.,CASSERGTDTQYF,TGTGCCAGTTCCGAACGGGGGACCGATACGCAGTATTTT
once,TRBJ2-3,TRBV28,.,CAGRPSGFTDTQYF,TGTGCCGGCAGACCCTCGGGGTTCACAGATACGCAGTATTTT
.,TRBJ2-2,TRBV19,.,CASKTLAGQRAGELFF,TGTGCCAGTAAGACATTGGCCGGGCAGAGGGCCGGGGAGCTGTTTTTT
once,TRBJ1-2,TRBV4-1,TRBD1,CASSQDGTGHNYGYTF,TGCGCCAGCAGCCAAGATGGGACAGGGCATAACTATGGCTACACCTTC
.,TRBJ1-2,TRBV2,TRBD1,CAREDRVSGYTF,TGTGCCAGAGAGGACAGGGTTTCGGGCTACACCTTC
.,TRBJ2-1,TRBV11-3,.,CASSLQGFYNEQFF,TGTGCCAGCAGTCTTCAGGGATTCTACAATGAGCAGTTCTTC
.,TRBJ1-1,TRBV5-1,.,CASSFIGEGTEAFF,TGCGCCAGCAGCTTCATCGGTGAGGGCACTGAAGCTTTCTTT
few,TRBJ1-2,TRBV11-2,.,CASSSPQGNYGYTF,TGTGCCAGCAGCTCGCCCCAGGGGAACTATGGCTACACCTTC